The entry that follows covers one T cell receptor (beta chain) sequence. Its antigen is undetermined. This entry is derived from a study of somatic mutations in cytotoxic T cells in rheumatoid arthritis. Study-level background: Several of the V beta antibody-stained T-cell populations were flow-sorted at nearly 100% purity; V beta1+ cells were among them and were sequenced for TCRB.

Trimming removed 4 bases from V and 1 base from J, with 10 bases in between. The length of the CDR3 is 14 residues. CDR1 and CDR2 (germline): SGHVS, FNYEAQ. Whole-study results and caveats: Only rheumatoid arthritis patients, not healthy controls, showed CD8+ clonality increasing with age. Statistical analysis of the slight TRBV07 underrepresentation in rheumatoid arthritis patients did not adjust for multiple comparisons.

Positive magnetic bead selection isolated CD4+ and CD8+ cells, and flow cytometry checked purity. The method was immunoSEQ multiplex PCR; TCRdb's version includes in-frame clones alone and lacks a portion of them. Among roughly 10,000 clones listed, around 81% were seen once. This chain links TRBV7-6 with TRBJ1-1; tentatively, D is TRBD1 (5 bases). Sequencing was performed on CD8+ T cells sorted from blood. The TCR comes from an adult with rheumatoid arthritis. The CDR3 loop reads CASSSGLGNTEAFF. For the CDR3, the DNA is TGTGCCAGCAGCTCGGGACTGGGGAACACTGAAGCTTTCTTT.